This T cell receptor (beta chain) was sequenced during a study of cytomegalovirus exposure and HLA in healthy donors. V lost 0 bases to trimming and J lost 7 bases, with 13 bases between them. The CDR3 has 15 residues. From germline, CDR1 is MNHNS and CDR2 SASEGT. The primer mix had 60 Vbeta and 13 Jbeta primers. This table comes from immunoSEQ multiplex PCR, and its TCRdb copy is limited to in-frame clones, with some not included. Of around 67,000 clones listed, more than 75% are singletons. Nominal health characterized the donors when sampled, though unrecorded immune exposures were likely. Comments on this clone: Its antigen is as yet unknown.

General study findings and limits: Versus the roughly 690-donor mean, an Asian-associated ancestry cluster reportedly showed fewer N-insertions in a later analysis. In vitro confirmation showed a few CMV-associated chains to be CMV antigen specific.

The TCR originated in a man aged 18 to 30 in good health and CMV-seropositive. Sequencing used PBMCs. V is TRBV6-1 and J is TRBJ1-5; weak D call: TRBD1 (6 bases). CDR3: CASSEASGGRQPQHF. The CDR3 nucleotides are TGTGCCAGCAGTGAAGCGTCGGGGGGCCGGCAGCCCCAGCATTTT.